This T cell receptor (beta chain) was recorded in a study of blood T cell repertoires in COVID-19. The CDR3 has 13 amino acids. With V trimmed by 7 bases and J by 7 bases, 3 bases remained unmatched. CDR1 is ENHRY and CDR2 is SYGVKD in the germline V gene. Which cohort a participant joined came from the clinical history participants gave. All recovered Cohort 3 donors got two negative PCRs, got clearance, or saw symptom resolution. The protocol was immunoSEQ multiplex PCR, while the TCRdb copy is restricted to in-frame clones and leaves out a portion. The sample lists around 430,000 clones; about 83% were seen once.

This sequence joins TRBV10-3 and TRBJ1-6; 8 positions agree with TRBD1. The specimen sequenced was PBMCs or T cells enriched from blood (not recorded which). This receptor was identified in a woman in her forties or fifties who had recovered from COVID-19. The CDR3 is CAIKTGVNSPLHF. Here the CDR3 DNA reads TGTGCCATCAAGACAGGGGTCAATTCACCCCTCCACTTT.